Shown below are 24 T cell receptor beta chains from a single sample sequenced in a study of chemoradiotherapy in HPV16-positive cancers. Profiled with immunoSEQ multiplex PCR; TCRdb holds only in-frame clones, not every one. The table lists a few thousand clones, 70% to 80% of them singletons, with about 6.3% in the top ten. The sequencing used tumor tissue, collected from a patient who underwent chemoradiotherapy. These receptors all stem from a human donor with HPV-associated anogenital cancer.

The CDR3 spells CASRGTLGGSTDTQYF. The CDR3, as DNA: TGCGCCAGCAGAGGGACTCTTGGGGGTAGCACAGATACGCAGTATTTT. The V call is TRBV5-1, the J call TRBJ2-3; possible D gene TRBD2, 6 bases. The CDR3 is 16 residues long. The V end lost 5 bases, the J end lost 0 bases, and 16 bases lay between the germline ends. Germline lookup yields CDR1 SGHRS and CDR2 YFSETQ. The full variable domain, completed using reference TRBV5-1 and TRBJ2-3, is KAGVTQTPRYLIKTRGQQVTLSCSPISGHRSVSWYQQTPGQGLQFLFEYFSETQRNKGNFPGRFSGRQFSNSRSEMNVSTLELGDSALYLCASRGTLGGSTDTQYFGPGTRLTVL.

The V gene is TRBV2, the J gene TRBJ2-6; unclear D gene. V dropped 7 bases and J dropped 4 bases, with 11 bases sitting between them. Per the germline V gene, CDR1 is SNHLY and CDR2 is FYNNEI. The CDR3 is 14 residues long. CDR3 nucleotides: TGTGCCAGCATTGAGGTGGCAGGGGCCAACGTCCTGACTTTC. It translates to CASIEVAGANVLTF.

This rearrangement joins TRBV4-3 to TRBJ2-7; D perhaps matches TRBD2 (6 bases). V shed 0 bases and J shed 2 bases, with 11 bases lying between them. The CDR3 runs to 15 residues. From germline, CDR1 is LGHNA and CDR2 YSLEER. For the CDR3, the DNA is TGCGCCAGCAGCCAAGAGCTAGCGTTTACCTACGAGCAGTACTTC. Encoded protein: CASSQELAFTYEQYF.

The chain is built from TRBV6-1 and TRBJ1-6; TRBD1 matches at 9 bases. Germline CDR1 reads MNHNS; CDR2 reads SASEGT. The J segment lost 2 bases and the V segment lost 2 bases, leaving 10 bases of the junction unmatched. The CDR3 is 19 residues long. In DNA form, the CDR3 reads TGTGCCAGCAGTGAAACCGGGACAGGGAGTCCGGCCTATAATTCACCCCTCCACTTT. Translating gives CASSETGTGSPAYNSPLHF.

V and J are TRBV7-2 and TRBJ2-3, with TRBD2 identical over 9 bases. Germline CDR1 reads SGHTA; CDR2 reads FQGNSA. V dropped 1 base and J dropped 1; count of bases not matched to a gene: 6. The CDR3 has 17 amino acids. The chain's CDR3 is CASSLGGRGGGTDTQYF. The CDR3 DNA sequence: TGTGCCAGCAGCTTAGGCGGGAGGGGTGGGGGCACAGATACGCAGTATTTT.

This chain joins TRBV11-2 and TRBJ2-5; D call uncertain. Germline V gives CDR1 SGHAT, CDR2 FQNNGV. The CDR3 has 12 residues. Trimming stripped 0 bases from V and 6 bases from J, with 5 bases between. The CDR3 DNA follows: TGTGCCAGCAGCTTAGATCAGCAGACCCAGTACTTC. Translated: CASSLDQQTQYF.

This clone was detected only once. V and J are TRBV7-9 and TRBJ1-1; no firm D call. The CDR3 contains 14 residues. Germline values: CDR1 SEHNR, CDR2 FQNEAQ (reference sequence). Between the trimmed V and J ends, which lost 10 bases and 8 bases, there was a span of 23 bases. The CDR3 sequence is CAIVDGIVGVEAFF. DNA of the CDR3: TGTGCCATCGTAGACGGGATTGTAGGCGTCGAAGCTTTCTTT. The variable domain in full, completed from reference TRBV7-9 and TRBJ1-1, reads DTGVSQNPRHKITKRGQNVTFRCDPISEHNRLYWYRQTLGQGPEFLTYFQNEAQLEKSRLLSDRFSAERPKGSFSTLEIQRTEQGDSAMYLCAIVDGIVGVEAFFGQGTRLTVV.

The chain uses TRBV25-1 and TRBJ2-1; 7 bases fit TRBD2. Looked up from germline, CDR1 is MGHDK and CDR2 is SYGVNS. J gave up 5 bases and V 0 bases, and 10 bases lay outside the gene matches. This CDR3 comprises 17 residues. The CDR3 DNA is TGTGCCAGCAGTGAATATAACCTAGCGGCTGTCAACAATGAGCAGTTCTTC. Its translation: CASSEYNLAAVNNEQFF.

This rearrangement joins TRBV27 to TRBJ2-1, with 11 positions matching TRBD1. Germline V gene sequence: CDR1 MNHEY, CDR2 SMNVEV (reference sequence). CDR3 length: 17 amino acids. V gave up 1 base and J gave up 2 bases; unmatched junction bases: 4. Here the CDR3 reads CASSLLGQGVPYNEQFF. Here the CDR3 DNA reads TGTGCCAGCAGTTTATTGGGACAGGGGGTTCCCTACAATGAGCAGTTCTTC.

The chain combines TRBV7-9 with TRBJ1-3, with D possibly TRBD1 on 5 matching bases. CDR3 length equals 15 residues. Germline V gene data show CDR1 as SEHNR and CDR2 as FQNEAQ (reference sequence). Trimming shortened V by 4 bases and J by 0 bases, and 10 bases separated the two germline ends. This CDR3 reads CASSSRVPSGNTIYF. The CDR3 nucleotides read TGTGCCAGCAGCTCCAGGGTCCCCTCTGGAAACACCATATATTTT.

V is TRBV27 and J is TRBJ1-5, with D hard to call. The CDR3 is 13 amino acids. The germline gives CDR1 MNHEY, CDR2 SMNVEV (reference sequence). V gave up 1 base and J gave up 5 bases, with 6 bases separating them. CDR3 nucleotides: TGTGCCAGCAGTTTATTGGCGGATCAGCCCCAGCATTTT. This translates into CASSLLADQPQHF.

Here the CDR3 reads CASSLGPSAEQFF. CDR3 nucleotides: TGTGCCAGCAGCCTTGGGCCATCGGCCGAGCAGTTCTTC. This rearrangement joins TRBV14 to TRBJ2-1, with D uncertain. The CDR3 length is 13 residues. V was clipped by 4 bases and J by 10 bases, with 14 bases between them. Germline-derived CDR1 and CDR2 are SGHDN and FVKESK. The variable domain in full, completed from reference TRBV14 and TRBJ2-1, reads EAGVTQFPSHSVIEKGQTVTLRCDPISGHDNLYWYRRVMGKEIKFLLHFVKESKQDESGMPNNRFLAERTGGTYSTLKVQPAELEDSGVYFCASSLGPSAEQFFGPGTRLTVL.

The chain couples TRBV12-5 to TRBJ1-1; D is unresolved. Germline loops: CDR1 LGHNT, CDR2 FRNRAP. The CDR3 covers 17 residues. V was cut by 3 bases and J by 5 bases, with 22 bases left in between. This chain's CDR3 is CASGFPPTGALGTEAFF. CDR3 DNA sequence: TGTGCTAGTGGTTTCCCCCCCACGGGAGCCTTGGGAACTGAAGCTTTCTTT.

The rearrangement joins TRBV29-1 to TRBJ1-5; D possibly corresponds to TRBD1 (5 bases). Germline assignment: CDR1 SQVTM and CDR2 ANQGSEA. The CDR3 has 12 amino acids. V was shortened by 4 bases and J by 7 bases, with 11 bases between the two germline ends. The CDR3 sequence is CSVGEEGQPQHF. The DNA for the CDR3 is TGCAGCGTTGGGGAGGAGGGGCAGCCCCAGCATTTT.

The chain employs TRBV29-1 and TRBJ1-2; D is unresolved. The length of the CDR3 is 10 residues. From germline, CDR1 is SQVTM and CDR2 ANQGSEA. The V gene lost 7 bases and the J gene lost 8 bases, with 11 bases spanning the gap. For the CDR3, the DNA is TGCAGCGCCTCTGACGTAGGCTACACCTTC. Translating it yields CSASDVGYTF. The full variable domain, its missing parts supplied by reference TRBV29-1 and TRBJ1-2, is SAVISQKPSRDICQRGTSLTIQCQVDSQVTMMFWYRQQPGQSLTLIATANQGSEATYESGFVIDKFPISRPNLTFSTLTVSNMSPEDSSIYLCSASDVGYTFGSGTRLTVV.

The chain combines TRBV6-4 with TRBJ2-3; D gene uncertain. Trimming removed 8 bases from V and 3 bases from J, with 15 bases in between. Germline V gives CDR1 MRHNA, CDR2 SNTAGT. The CDR3 contains 14 residues. CDR3 nucleotide sequence: TGTGCCAGCTCATCCAACACAGCTACAGATACGCAGTATTTT. Its protein product is CASSSNTATDTQYF.

This chain connects TRBV6-1 to TRBJ2-3; tentative D call: TRBD2 (6 bases). This CDR3 has 13 residues. CDR1 and CDR2 (germline): MNHNS, SASEGT. V lost 6 bases to trimming and J lost 12 bases, with 19 bases between them. DNA of the CDR3: TGTGCCAGCAGCGGGGGAGATGCGGCCCAACAGTATTTT. Encoded protein: CASSGGDAAQQYF.

The V call is TRBV5-4, the J call TRBJ2-1; 11 nucleotides line up with TRBD2. The CDR3 covers 18 residues. Germline V gene lookup returns CDR1 SGHNT and CDR2 YYREEE (reference sequence). The trim removed 1 base at V and 8 bases at J, leaving 14 bases unmatched. The CDR3, as DNA: TGTGCCAGCAGCTTGCTCTTACTAGCGGGAGTTTTTCTCGATGAGCAGTTCTTC. This gives the protein CASSLLLLAGVFLDEQFF.

The V call is TRBV23-1, the J call TRBJ1-3; D remains unclear. TRBV23-1 is an open reading frame, and its role is uncertain. The CDR3 is 18 residues long. The V and J ends lost 0 bases and 0 bases respectively, with 15 bases between them. CDR3 residues: CASSQSLTVISSGNTIYF. The CDR3 nucleotides are TGCGCCAGCAGTCAATCTTTAACAGTGATAAGCTCTGGAAACACCATATATTTT.

The genes are TRBV5-6 and TRBJ1-2, with a possible D match to TRBD1 (6 bases). Germline V gives CDR1 SGHDT, CDR2 YYEEEE. CDR3 length: 15 amino acids. V was trimmed by 2 bases and J by 8 bases, leaving 19 bases between them. The CDR3 here is CASSFEDRFSGGYTF. The CDR3 DNA reads as TGTGCCAGCAGCTTCGAAGACAGGTTTTCGGGAGGCTACACCTTC.

V gene TRBV21-1 combines with J gene TRBJ2-5. TRBV21-1 is shown as a pseudogene. The CDR3 sequence is 11 residues long. DNA of the CDR3: TGTGCCAGCAGCAACCAAGAGACCCAGTACTTC. This encodes CASSNQETQYF.

This clone was seen once. The chain links TRBV6-1 to TRBJ1-1; D is perhaps TRBD1 (5 bases). The germline V gene has CDR1 MNHNS and CDR2 SASEGT. This CDR3 region has 14 residues. The V gene lost 3 bases and the J gene lost 0 bases, with 8 bases spanning the gap. The chain's CDR3 is CASSDTGLNTEAFF. The CDR3 nucleotides read TGTGCCAGCAGTGATACAGGCTTGAACACTGAAGCTTTCTTT.

This rearrangement joins TRBV7-6 to TRBJ1-1, with D maybe TRBD1 (5 bases). Germline lookup yields CDR1 SGHVS and CDR2 FNYEAQ. CDR3 length: 15 residues. V was pared by 4 bases and J by 2 bases, with 14 bases between. CDR3 sequence reads: CASSSKARGNTEAFF. The CDR3 DNA reads as TGTGCCAGCAGCTCAAAGGCGAGGGGAAACACTGAAGCTTTCTTT.

The chain couples TRBV7-2 to TRBJ1-2, with D possibly TRBD1 on 5 matching bases. CDR1 SGHTA and CDR2 FQGNSA come from the germline V gene. The CDR3 is 13 residues long. Trimming pared 7 bases from V and 4 bases from J, leaving 13 bases between. The DNA of the CDR3 is TGTGCCAGCAACCTGTTGGGGACCTATGGCTACACCTTC. Translation: CASNLLGTYGYTF.